The 27 T cell receptor beta chains reported below all come from one sample, sequenced in a study of blood T cell repertoires in COVID-19. The method was immunoSEQ multiplex PCR; TCRdb's version includes in-frame clones alone and lacks a portion of them. The data show approximately 300,000 clones, 80% to 95% seen once. Sequencing was carried out using peripheral blood. Receptors were obtained from a woman in her twenties or thirties with COVID-19, enrolled during active disease.

In this sample, this clone turned up many times. The chain links TRBV2 to TRBJ2-7; the match to TRBD1 covers 9 bases. The J segment lost 5 bases and the V segment lost 6 bases, leaving 5 bases of the junction unmatched. Germline CDR1 is SNHLY and CDR2 is FYNNEI. There are 13 residues in the CDR3. The CDR3 coding sequence is TGTGCCAGCAGAAGGGACAGGGAAAACGAGCAGTACTTC. Translated: CASRRDRENEQYF.

The J gene is TRBJ2-7, the V gene TRBV27, with a possible D match to TRBD1 (6 bases). The germline V gene encodes CDR1 MNHEY and CDR2 SMNVEV (reference sequence). The V end lost 3 bases, the J end lost 6 bases, and 21 bases lay between the germline ends. The CDR3 extends over 16 amino acids. The CDR3, as DNA: TGTGCCAGCAGTTTTCTGCAGGGGTTCCGCCCAACCGAGCAGTACTTC. Its protein product is CASSFLQGFRPTEQYF.

The chain carries TRBV5-1 and TRBJ2-1, with TRBD1 identical over 11 bases. The CDR3 loop spans 16 amino acids. V lost 5 bases and J lost 4; bases outside the gene matches: 8. The germline gives CDR1 SGHRS, CDR2 YFSETQ. The CDR3 sequence is CASRGTGTGGYNEQFF. The CDR3 nucleotides are TGCGCCAGCAGGGGTACCGGGACAGGGGGATACAATGAGCAGTTCTTC. The full variable domain, completed using reference TRBV5-1 and TRBJ2-1, is KAGVTQTPRYLIKTRGQQVTLSCSPISGHRSVSWYQQTPGQGLQFLFEYFSETQRNKGNFPGRFSGRQFSNSRSEMNVSTLELGDSALYLCASRGTGTGGYNEQFFGPGTRLTVL.

This clone was recorded only once. The rearrangement joins TRBV3-1 (or the pseudogene TRBV3-2) to TRBJ1-2; D is uncertain. Trimming took 3 bases from V and 4 from J, leaving 12 bases between them. This CDR3 contains 14 residues. CDR1 is LGHDT, CDR2 YNNKEL, per germline (reference sequence). The CDR3 sequence: CASSHWQAGYGYTF. Written as DNA, the CDR3 is TGTGCCAGCAGCCATTGGCAGGCAGGCTATGGCTACACCTTC.

This clone was picked up one time. This chain links TRBV19 with TRBJ2-3; 8 positions agree with TRBD1. CDR1 LNHDA and CDR2 SQIVND come from the germline V gene (reference sequence). Unmatched junction bases numbered 4, after V lost 4 bases and J lost 4 bases. The CDR3 extends over 14 amino acids. CDR3 bases: TGTGCCAGTAGTAAGGACAGGGTCGCAGATACGCAGTATTTT. Translation gives CASSKDRVADTQYF. Complete variable domain (other parts from reference TRBV19 and TRBJ2-3): DGGITQSPKYLFRKEGQNVTLSCEQNLNHDAMYWYRQDPGQGLRLIYYSQIVNDFQKGDIAEGYSVSREKKESFPLTVTSAQKNPTAFYLCASSKDRVADTQYFGPGTRLTVL.

This clone was found once. The chain combines TRBV3-1 (or the pseudogene TRBV3-2) with TRBJ1-1; 11 positions match TRBD1. Germline CDR1 LGHDT, CDR2 YNNKEL (reference sequence). The junction had 2 bases not matched to a gene; V was cut back by 1 base and J by 7 bases. This CDR3 comprises 14 residues. CDR3 coding DNA: TGTGCCAGCAGCCAAGGGACAGGGGGCATTGAAGCTTTCTTT. Translation gives CASSQGTGGIEAFF.

The chain has TRBV28 and TRBJ1-2; D unresolved. Trimming cost V 6 bases and J 4 bases, with 9 bases left between them. The CDR3 totals 12 residues. Germline V gives CDR1 MDHEN, CDR2 SYDVKM. DNA of the CDR3: TGTGCCAGCAGGGGAGTCCCCTATGGCTACACCTTC. Amino acid sequence: CASRGVPYGYTF.

This clone was picked up a small number of times. This sequence joins TRBV27 and TRBJ2-1, with TRBD1 as a possible D gene (5 bases). The ends were cut back, 3 bases at V and 5 bases at J, with 17 bases in the middle. The CDR3 contains 16 residues. Germline-derived CDR1 and CDR2 are MNHEY and SMNVEV (reference sequence). The CDR3 DNA follows: TGTGCCAGCAGTTTTGCAGGGCTGGGGATAAACAATGAGCAGTTCTTC. This gives the protein CASSFAGLGINNEQFF.

The rearrangement joins TRBV3-1 (or the pseudogene TRBV3-2) to TRBJ2-5; 13 bases line up with TRBD2. The CDR3 covers 18 residues. CDR1 is LGHDT, CDR2 YNNKEL, per germline (reference sequence). V was clipped by 4 bases and J by 6 bases; unmatched bases: 14. The CDR3 sequence is CASSPWTSGSRSQKTQYF. As DNA, the CDR3 is TGTGCCAGCAGCCCGTGGACTAGCGGGAGCCGGTCGCAGAAGACCCAGTACTTC.

The chain combines TRBV6-2 or TRBV6-3 with TRBJ1-1; unclear D gene. The germline gives CDR1 MNHEY, CDR2 SVGEGT. The CDR3 has 15 amino acids. V was trimmed by 0 bases and J by 5 bases, leaving 13 bases between them. DNA of the CDR3: TGTGCCAGCAGTTACTCGCTCACGGGGTTGACTGAAGCTTTCTTT. Its translation is CASSYSLTGLTEAFF.

The rearrangement links TRBV11-2 to TRBJ1-6, with unresolved D. The CDR3 consists of 13 residues. Germline CDR1 SGHAT, CDR2 FQNNGV. V shed 5 bases and J shed 7 bases, with 9 bases lying between them. For the CDR3, the DNA is TGTGCCAGCAGCCTGGGCCAGAATTCACCCCTCCACTTT. It specifies CASSLGQNSPLHF. Complete variable domain (other parts from reference TRBV11-2 and TRBJ1-6): EAGVAQSPRYKIIEKRQSVAFWCNPISGHATLYWYQQILGQGPKLLIQFQNNGVVDDSQLPKDRFSAERLKGVDSTLKIQPAKLEDSAVYLCASSLGQNSPLHFGNGTRLTVT.

The chain carries TRBV28 and TRBJ1-5; TRBD1 matches 9 bases. J lost 0 bases, V lost 4 bases, and 10 bases had no gene match. Germline V gene lookup returns CDR1 MDHEN and CDR2 SYDVKM. This CDR3 has 18 amino acids. The CDR3 sequence is CASSSPGQGRYSNQPQHF. As DNA, the CDR3 is TGTGCCAGCAGTTCTCCGGGACAGGGAAGATATAGCAATCAGCCCCAGCATTTT.

The chain combines TRBV28 with TRBJ1-4; TRBD1 matches 7 bases. Losses at the gene ends were 10 bases for V and 8 bases for J; bases not matched to a gene: 7. The CDR3 has 12 amino acids. The germline gives CDR1 MDHEN, CDR2 SYDVKM. CDR3 amino acids: CAITGEREKLFF. The CDR3 DNA sequence: TGTGCCATAACAGGGGAGCGGGAAAAACTGTTTTTT.

The V and J genes are TRBV27 and TRBJ2-1; 9 bases are shared with TRBD2. The CDR3 has 16 residues. Trimming at V came to 3 bases and at J to 4 bases, leaving 7 bases not matched to a gene. CDR1 MNHEY and CDR2 SMNVEV come from the germline V gene (reference sequence). The chain's CDR3 is CASSFVAGEGYNEQFF. For the CDR3, the DNA is TGTGCCAGCAGTTTCGTAGCGGGAGAGGGTTACAATGAGCAGTTCTTC.

The chain combines TRBV5-1 with TRBJ2-1; D unclear. Germline V gene lookup returns CDR1 SGHRS and CDR2 YFSETQ. The CDR3 loop spans 16 amino acids. The V end lost 0 bases, the J end lost 0 bases, and 10 bases lay between the germline ends. The CDR3 sequence is CASSLGVGLSYNEQFF. The CDR3 nucleotides read TGCGCCAGCAGCTTGGGTGTGGGCCTCTCCTACAATGAGCAGTTCTTC. Full variable domain (remainder filled in from reference TRBV5-1 and TRBJ2-1): KAGVTQTPRYLIKTRGQQVTLSCSPISGHRSVSWYQQTPGQGLQFLFEYFSETQRNKGNFPGRFSGRQFSNSRSEMNVSTLELGDSALYLCASSLGVGLSYNEQFFGPGTRLTVL.

The chain employs TRBV7-3 and TRBJ2-3; 7 bases match TRBD2. The V and J ends lost 5 bases and 5 bases, in that order; junction bases with no gene match: 13. The CDR3 covers 16 residues. Germline loops: CDR1 SGHTA, CDR2 FQGTGA. CDR3 in amino acids: CASSPEGRGGRDTQYF. The CDR3 bases are TGTGCCAGCAGCCCAGAGGGGCGCGGGGGAAGAGATACGCAGTATTTT.

The V gene is TRBV6-5, the J gene TRBJ2-2, with 9 bases aligning to TRBD1. Germline V lookup: CDR1 MNHEY, CDR2 SVGAGI. Trimming cost V 10 bases and J 7 bases; bases outside gene matches: 4. This CDR3 spans 12 amino acids. CDR3 nucleotide sequence: TGTGCCACGCACAGGGGGCTCGGGGAGCTGTTTTTT. This sequence encodes CATHRGLGELFF.

V and J are TRBV7-2 and TRBJ2-1, with D perhaps matching TRBD2 (5 bases). V lost 2 bases and J lost 4, with 12 bases in between. The CDR3 contains 15 residues. CDR1 SGHTA and CDR2 FQGNSA come from the germline V gene. CDR3 DNA: TGTGCCAGCAGCTTATACAGCGGCCTGTACAATGAGCAGTTCTTC. Its translation is CASSLYSGLYNEQFF.

The J gene is TRBJ1-4, the V gene TRBV15, with TRBD1 as a possible D gene (6 bases). Germline V gene lookup returns CDR1 LNHNV and CDR2 YYDKDF (reference sequence). The CDR3 has 14 amino acids. V lost 1 base and J lost 8, with 11 bases in between. CDR3 DNA sequence: TGTGCCACCAGCAGAGGGGGGCAGGGCGAAAAACTGTTTTTT. The encoded protein is CATSRGGQGEKLFF.

This chain connects TRBV10-1 to TRBJ2-3; 10 nucleotides line up with TRBD2. CDR3 length equals 14 residues. V dropped 6 bases and J dropped 7; count of bases not matched to a gene: 7. Germline assignment: CDR1 WNHNN and CDR2 SYGVQD (reference sequence). In DNA form, the CDR3 reads TGCGCCAGCAGAGGGGCTAGCGGGAGTAATACGCAGTATTTT. It encodes CASRGASGSNTQYF.

The chain joins TRBV19 to TRBJ2-5, with 9 nucleotides matching TRBD2. Trimming removed 5 bases from V and 11 bases from J; junction bases left unmatched: 15. Germline V lookup: CDR1 LNHDA, CDR2 SQIVND (reference sequence). The CDR3 has 15 amino acids. This CDR3 is CASSGGPTSGPSQYF. CDR3 bases: TGTGCCAGTAGTGGGGGTCCGACTAGCGGTCCGTCACAGTACTTC.

The chain employs TRBV7-9 and TRBJ2-3; 7 bases align to TRBD1. CDR1 is SEHNR, CDR2 FQNEAQ, per germline (reference sequence). CDR3 length equals 14 residues. The V segment lost 5 bases and the J segment 0 bases; nucleotides outside the gene matches: 2. This chain's CDR3 is CASSRQGSTDTQYF. CDR3 bases: TGTGCCAGCAGCAGACAGGGTAGCACAGATACGCAGTATTTT.

This clone was found once. The chain uses TRBV4-1 and TRBJ1-1; TRBD1 matches at 7 bases. The CDR3 is 15 amino acids. With V trimmed by 2 bases and J by 5 bases, 8 bases remained unmatched. CDR1 is MGHRA and CDR2 is YSYEKL in the germline V gene. CDR3 sequence reads: CASSQRGQLVTEAFF. The CDR3 nucleotides are TGCGCCAGCAGCCAACGGGGACAGTTGGTGACTGAAGCTTTCTTT.

The genes are TRBV30 and TRBJ2-7, with 9 bases aligning to TRBD1. V lost 5 bases, J lost 4 bases, and 12 bases stayed unmatched. CDR3 length: 15 amino acids. The V gene's germline CDR1 is GTSNPN and CDR2 SVGIG (reference sequence). For the CDR3, the DNA is TGTGCCTGGTGCCGCGGGGGACAGGGAAAGTACGAGCAGTACTTC. Translation gives CAWCRGGQGKYEQYF.

V is TRBV11-2 and J is TRBJ1-2; D perhaps matches TRBD1 (6 bases). Deletions cut 0 bases from V and 6 bases from J, with 20 bases between. Germline CDR1 SGHAT, CDR2 FQNNGV. The CDR3 runs 17 residues. DNA of the CDR3: TGTGCCAGCAGCTTAGATTTCTTCGTACAGGGATTGGATGGCTACACCTTC. Translation gives CASSLDFFVQGLDGYTF.

The chain has TRBV6-5 and TRBJ1-5; maybe TRBD1 (5 bases). CDR1 is MNHEY, CDR2 SVGAGI, per germline. The ends were cut back, 6 bases at V and 6 bases at J, with 15 bases in the middle. This CDR3 is 14 amino acids long. DNA for the CDR3: TGTGCCAGCAGCCCGACCGGGGGAAGTCAGCCCCAGCATTTT. As protein: CASSPTGGSQPQHF.

V and J are TRBV5-6 and TRBJ2-1; 15 positions match TRBD2. The junction had 5 bases not matched to a gene; V was cut back by 3 bases and J by 4 bases. CDR3 length: 17 residues. Germline V lookup: CDR1 SGHDT, CDR2 YYEEEE. The CDR3 protein is CASSYRTSGRAYNEQFF. The CDR3 bases are TGTGCCAGCAGCTACCGGACTAGCGGGAGGGCTTACAATGAGCAGTTCTTC.